The 5 T cell receptor beta chains listed next were all sequenced from one sample in a study of T cell clusters in autoimmune cytopenias. TRB amplification used approximately 250 ng of peripheral blood genomic DNA. TRB was amplified by touch-down multiplex PCR, primer pools A and B combined. TCRdb re-called the multiplex PCR reads; every CDR3 protein appears as one record, without DNA. The sample data list under 8,500 distinct CDR3 sequences. A further study also used this sample, focusing on T cell repertoires in aging, cancer and after chemotherapy.

The sequenced sample consisted of peripheral blood. The receptor set was obtained from a human donor in good health.

V and J are TRBV13 and TRBJ2-2; lacking DNA, the TRBD2 call made by TCRdb goes unchecked. This CDR3 is built from 14 residues. Germline CDR1 and CDR2: PRHDT and FYEKMQ (reference sequence). The chain's CDR3 is CASSYSSSSGELFF.

This sequence joins TRBV27 and TRBJ1-2; TCRdb returns TRBD1, unconfirmable since there is no DNA. There are 14 residues in the CDR3. Germline-derived CDR1 and CDR2 are MNHEY and SMNVEV (reference sequence). The CDR3 is CASSSIGQGYGYTF.

The rearrangement joins TRBV6-6 to TRBJ2-7; the D gene TCRdb calls, TRBD1, cannot be checked with no DNA. Germline values: CDR1 MNHNY, CDR2 SVGAGI (reference sequence). The CDR3 extends over 13 amino acids. The CDR3 here is CASSFRTSYEQYF.

By frequency, this clonotype registers medium-sized. J is TRBJ2-1 and V is TRBV11-1; lacking DNA, the TRBD1 call made by TCRdb goes unchecked. Germline assignment: CDR1 SGHAT and CDR2 FQDESV (reference sequence). The CDR3 totals 13 residues. The chain's CDR3 is CASSFPSRDEQFF.

This chain connects TRBV6-1 to TRBJ2-7; without DNA, the TCRdb call of TRBD1 cannot be checked. CDR1 is MNHNS, CDR2 SASEGT, per germline. The CDR3 length is 15 residues. Here the CDR3 reads CASSEQGTGGNEQYF.